This TCR beta chain was found in a study of control samples from healthy donors and cancer patients. Germline values: CDR1 SGDLS, CDR2 YYNGEE. The V segment lost 0 bases and the J segment 2 bases; nucleotides outside the gene matches: 3. The CDR3 runs 15 residues. Measured with immunoSEQ multiplex PCR; TCRdb has only the in-frame clones, and not every one. Counted here are over 90,000 clones, about 92% occurring once; the ten biggest clones make up under 2.5%. The rearrangement uses TRBV9 and TRBJ2-7, with 9 bases identical to TRBD2. The sequencing input was blood. This TCR came from a woman between 18 and 29 years old in good health. The CDR3 is CASSVGSSGAYEQYF. DNA for the CDR3: TGTGCCAGCAGCGTAGGTTCTAGCGGGGCCTACGAGCAGTACTTC.